Sequencing of this T cell receptor (beta chain) was carried out in a study of cytomegalovirus exposure and HLA in healthy donors. Study-level information: The same platform was used for the 110 or so validation repertoires as for the roughly 660 first-cohort repertoires, as reported in a later analysis. Study-level results: Three CMV-associated chains were confirmed in vitro to be specific for CMV antigens. The tendency of first-cohort TCR clusters to co-occur in the approximately 120 validation repertoires was identified by a subsequent analysis. Cytomegalovirus association was listed for about 180 TCR beta chains.

Profiled with immunoSEQ multiplex PCR; TCRdb holds only in-frame clones, not every one. In the table there are over 200,000 clones, roughly 88% of which are singletons. Trimming removed 4 bases at V and 6 bases at J, with 10 bases between. The CDR3 spans 13 residues. The germline V gene encodes CDR1 SGDLS and CDR2 YYNGEE. As concerns this clone: The antigen remains unidentified.

Sequenced input: PBMCs. The clonotype comes from a woman in her late teens or twenties in good health and CMV-seronegative. The chain is built from TRBV9 and TRBJ2-2; D is perhaps TRBD2 (6 bases). In DNA, the CDR3 is TGTGCCAGCAGCTCTTCGGGGGCCGGGGAGCTGTTTTTT. Translating it yields CASSSSGAGELFF.